A selection of T cell receptor beta chains follows, all from one sample in a study of blood T cells in healthy people across ages. TCRdb re-called the 5' RACE reads through MiXCR, storing one row per CDR3 protein. The sample consists of about 1.5 million distinct CDR3 sequences, about 45% of them appearing once. Sample: blood. Source of these receptors: a young woman in good health. Each CDR3 is given with its conserved first and last residue. The order of the fields is V gene, J gene, clone size, CDR3 length, D gene, CDR3 protein, CDR3 DNA. A D gene is named only where the DNA matches it firmly. Size tells how often a clone was seen (once, few, many) or the class of an expanded clone, and some rows leave it out.

v_call: TRBV28
j_call: TRBJ2-7
clone_size: .
cdr3_length: 13
d_call: .
cdr3_aa: CATSLGDGYEQYF
cdr3_nt: TGTGCCACCAGTCTGGGGGACGGGTACGAGCAGTACTTC

v_call: TRBV29-1
j_call: TRBJ2-3
clone_size: few
cdr3_length: 13
d_call: TRBD2
cdr3_aa: CSGASGSWGTQYF
cdr3_nt: TGCAGCGGGGCTAGCGGTTCGTGGGGTACGCAGTATTTT

v_call: TRBV27
j_call: TRBJ2-1
clone_size: .
cdr3_length: 15
d_call: TRBD2
cdr3_aa: CASSILAGVPYEQFF
cdr3_nt: TGTGCCAGCAGCATACTAGCGGGAGTTCCCTATGAGCAGTTCTTC

v_call: TRBV9
j_call: TRBJ2-7
clone_size: .
cdr3_length: 16
d_call: .
cdr3_aa: CASSEPTGVPYNEQYF
cdr3_nt: TGTGCCAGCAGCGAGCCGACGGGAGTTCCCTACAATGAGCAGTACTTC

v_call: TRBV7-9
j_call: TRBJ2-7
clone_size: .
cdr3_length: 13
d_call: TRBD1
cdr3_aa: CASNVRGRIEQYF
cdr3_nt: TGTGCCAGCAACGTAAGGGGGCGTATTGAGCAGTACTTC

v_call: TRBV4-3
j_call: TRBJ1-1
clone_size: .
cdr3_length: 15
d_call: .
cdr3_aa: CASSPGFQRNTEAFF
cdr3_nt: TGCGCCAGCAGCCCCGGGTTCCAGAGGAACACTGAAGCTTTCTTT

v_call: TRBV27
j_call: TRBJ2-7
clone_size: .
cdr3_length: 15
d_call: TRBD1
cdr3_aa: CASSFAGQGVYEQYF
cdr3_nt: TGTGCCAGCAGTTTTGCGGGACAGGGGGTTTACGAGCAGTACTTC

v_call: TRBV10-3
j_call: TRBJ2-3
clone_size: .
cdr3_length: 15
d_call: .
cdr3_aa: CAISGISSSTDTQYF
cdr3_nt: TGTGCCATCAGTGGAATTAGTTCTAGCACAGATACGCAGTATTTT

v_call: TRBV7-2
j_call: TRBJ2-1
clone_size: few
cdr3_length: 16
d_call: TRBD2
cdr3_aa: CASSSSGLAGVGEQFF
cdr3_nt: TGTGCCAGCAGCTCCTCGGGACTAGCGGGAGTCGGTGAGCAGTTCTTC

v_call: TRBV6-5
j_call: TRBJ2-5
clone_size: few
cdr3_length: 15
d_call: TRBD2
cdr3_aa: CASSYSGRDPETQYF
cdr3_nt: TGTGCCAGCAGTTACTCGGGGAGGGACCCAGAGACCCAGTACTTC

v_call: TRBV10-3
j_call: TRBJ2-1
clone_size: few
cdr3_length: 13
d_call: .
cdr3_aa: CAITPDGYNEQFF
cdr3_nt: TGTGCCATCACCCCTGACGGCTACAATGAGCAGTTCTTC

v_call: TRBV29-1
j_call: TRBJ2-4
clone_size: .
cdr3_length: 13
d_call: .
cdr3_aa: CSVEWGSSPIQYF
cdr3_nt: TGCAGCGTTGAATGGGGATCCTCGCCCATTCAGTACTTC

v_call: TRBV9
j_call: TRBJ2-1
clone_size: few
cdr3_length: 14
d_call: .
cdr3_aa: CASSMVGGRDEQFF
cdr3_nt: TGTGCCAGCAGCATGGTAGGAGGGCGCGATGAGCAGTTCTTC

v_call: TRBV20-1
j_call: TRBJ1-2
clone_size: .
cdr3_length: 13
d_call: .
cdr3_aa: CSAFRGADYGYTF
cdr3_nt: TGCAGTGCTTTTAGGGGGGCGGACTATGGCTACACCTTC

v_call: TRBV29-1
j_call: TRBJ2-2
clone_size: few
cdr3_length: 14
d_call: TRBD1
cdr3_aa: CSVRQGTNTGELFF
cdr3_nt: TGCAGCGTTAGACAGGGCACGAACACCGGGGAGCTGTTTTTT

v_call: TRBV10-3
j_call: TRBJ2-7
clone_size: .
cdr3_length: 14
d_call: .
cdr3_aa: CAISSGKTSYEQYF
cdr3_nt: TGTGCCATCAGCTCAGGGAAAACTTCCTACGAGCAGTACTTC

v_call: TRBV7-7
j_call: TRBJ2-3
clone_size: few
cdr3_length: 15
d_call: TRBD1
cdr3_aa: CASSLGLGTADTQYF
cdr3_nt: TGTGCTAGCAGCTTAGGTCTTGGGACAGCAGATACGCAGTATTTT

v_call: TRBV27
j_call: TRBJ1-1
clone_size: few
cdr3_length: 14
d_call: .
cdr3_aa: CASSLRGGGAEAFF
cdr3_nt: TGTGCCAGCAGTTTACGGGGGGGAGGAGCTGAAGCTTTCTTT

v_call: TRBV5-1
j_call: TRBJ2-3
clone_size: .
cdr3_length: 15
d_call: TRBD1
cdr3_aa: CASRLEGGGTDTQYF
cdr3_nt: TGCGCCAGCAGACTAGAAGGGGGCGGCACAGATACGCAGTATTTT

v_call: TRBV27
j_call: TRBJ2-1
clone_size: .
cdr3_length: 16
d_call: .
cdr3_aa: CASSLLARGAYNEQFF
cdr3_nt: TGTGCCAGCAGTTTATTAGCGCGGGGAGCCTACAATGAGCAGTTCTTC

v_call: TRBV13
j_call: TRBJ2-1
clone_size: many
cdr3_length: 17
d_call: TRBD2
cdr3_aa: CASSLLVPSGSDNEQFF
cdr3_nt: TGTGCCAGCAGCTTATTGGTCCCTAGCGGGAGTGACAATGAGCAGTTCTTC

v_call: TRBV4-2
j_call: TRBJ2-5
clone_size: few
cdr3_length: 15
d_call: .
cdr3_aa: CASSQGTGTQETQYF
cdr3_nt: TGTGCCAGCAGCCAAGGAACGGGGACCCAAGAGACCCAGTACTTC

v_call: TRBV9
j_call: TRBJ2-2
clone_size: .
cdr3_length: 15
d_call: .
cdr3_aa: CASTARGAHTGELFF
cdr3_nt: TGTGCCAGCACCGCCCGGGGGGCCCACACCGGGGAGCTGTTTTTT

v_call: TRBV7-9
j_call: TRBJ1-2
clone_size: many
cdr3_length: 15
d_call: .
cdr3_aa: CASSLGVAANYGYTF
cdr3_nt: TGTGCCAGCAGCTTGGGAGTGGCGGCTAACTATGGCTACACCTTC

v_call: TRBV6-2/TRBV6-3
j_call: TRBJ1-5
clone_size: .
cdr3_length: 14
d_call: .
cdr3_aa: CASRTDGNNQPQHF
cdr3_nt: TGTGCCAGCAGGACCGACGGAAACAATCAGCCCCAGCATTTT

v_call: TRBV10-3
j_call: TRBJ2-3
clone_size: .
cdr3_length: 14
d_call: .
cdr3_aa: CAISEQGGGGTQYF
cdr3_nt: TGTGCCATCAGTGAGCAAGGAGGAGGAGGGACGCAGTATTTT

v_call: TRBV7-9
j_call: TRBJ2-3
clone_size: few
cdr3_length: 16
d_call: TRBD1
cdr3_aa: CASSATGGAGTDTQYF
cdr3_nt: TGTGCCAGCAGCGCTACAGGGGGCGCCGGCACAGATACGCAGTATTTT

v_call: TRBV5-1
j_call: TRBJ2-2
clone_size: .
cdr3_length: 15
d_call: TRBD1
cdr3_aa: CASSTLTGGTGELFF
cdr3_nt: TGCGCCAGCAGCACCCTGACAGGGGGGACCGGGGAGCTGTTTTTT

v_call: TRBV6-5
j_call: TRBJ1-4
clone_size: .
cdr3_length: 22
d_call: .
cdr3_aa: CASSYSSVTGGFRPTTNEKLFF
cdr3_nt: TGTGCCAGCAGTTACTCGAGTGTGACGGGGGGCTTTAGGCCTACTACTAATGAAAAACTGTTTTTT

v_call: TRBV10-3
j_call: TRBJ1-2
clone_size: .
cdr3_length: 14
d_call: .
cdr3_aa: CAISPGTGNYGYTF
cdr3_nt: TGTGCCATCAGTCCCGGGACGGGGAACTATGGCTACACCTTC

v_call: TRBV11-2
j_call: TRBJ1-1
clone_size: .
cdr3_length: 11
d_call: .
cdr3_aa: CASSFGTTAFF
cdr3_nt: TGTGCCAGCAGCTTTGGGACAACGGCTTTCTTT

v_call: TRBV7-2
j_call: TRBJ1-5
clone_size: .
cdr3_length: 14
d_call: .
cdr3_aa: CASSLNNGNQPQHF
cdr3_nt: TGTGCCAGCAGCTTAAACAACGGCAATCAGCCCCAGCATTTT

v_call: TRBV20-1
j_call: TRBJ1-5
clone_size: .
cdr3_length: 15
d_call: .
cdr3_aa: CSAKGGTGGNQPQHF
cdr3_nt: TGCAGTGCTAAGGGGGGCACGGGGGGCAATCAGCCCCAGCATTTT

v_call: TRBV6-5
j_call: TRBJ2-1
clone_size: .
cdr3_length: 13
d_call: .
cdr3_aa: CASGLQSYNEQFF
cdr3_nt: TGTGCCAGCGGACTACAGTCCTACAATGAGCAGTTCTTC

v_call: TRBV29-1
j_call: TRBJ2-3
clone_size: few
cdr3_length: 14
d_call: TRBD1
cdr3_aa: CSGRPGQRSDTQYF
cdr3_nt: TGCAGCGGGAGACCGGGACAGCGATCCGATACGCAGTATTTT

v_call: TRBV6-5
j_call: TRBJ2-7
clone_size: many
cdr3_length: 13
d_call: .
cdr3_aa: CASRPDALHEQYF
cdr3_nt: TGTGCCAGCAGACCCGATGCCCTCCACGAGCAGTACTTC

v_call: TRBV2
j_call: TRBJ2-3
clone_size: .
cdr3_length: 15
d_call: TRBD2
cdr3_aa: CASILAGGRGDTQYF
cdr3_nt: TGTGCCAGCATCCTAGCGGGGGGGCGGGGAGATACGCAGTATTTT

v_call: TRBV5-6
j_call: TRBJ2-5
clone_size: few
cdr3_length: 12
d_call: .
cdr3_aa: CASSLGIVSQYF
cdr3_nt: TGTGCCAGCAGCTTGGGGATAGTGTCCCAGTACTTC

v_call: TRBV7-9
j_call: TRBJ2-5
clone_size: .
cdr3_length: 14
d_call: .
cdr3_aa: CASSLSYRQETQYF
cdr3_nt: TGTGCCAGCAGCTTGTCTTACCGGCAAGAGACCCAGTACTTC

v_call: TRBV10-3
j_call: TRBJ2-3
clone_size: .
cdr3_length: 15
d_call: TRBD2
cdr3_aa: CASANLAGGPDTQYF
cdr3_nt: TGTGCCAGCGCTAATCTAGCGGGAGGGCCAGATACGCAGTATTTT

v_call: TRBV5-1
j_call: TRBJ2-3
clone_size: .
cdr3_length: 15
d_call: .
cdr3_aa: CASSRVGDLTDTQYF
cdr3_nt: TGCGCCAGCAGCCGGGTAGGGGACCTAACAGATACGCAGTATTTT

v_call: TRBV5-6
j_call: TRBJ1-1
clone_size: .
cdr3_length: 14
d_call: .
cdr3_aa: CASSFSDRNTEAFF
cdr3_nt: TGTGCCAGCAGCTTTAGCGACAGGAACACTGAAGCTTTCTTT

v_call: TRBV4-1
j_call: TRBJ2-7
clone_size: many
cdr3_length: 14
d_call: .
cdr3_aa: CASSQLGSSYEQYF
cdr3_nt: TGTGCCAGCAGCCAGCTGGGTAGCTCCTACGAGCAGTACTTC

v_call: TRBV7-9
j_call: TRBJ2-7
clone_size: .
cdr3_length: 11
d_call: .
cdr3_aa: CASSWGHEQYF
cdr3_nt: TGTGCCAGCAGCTGGGGACACGAGCAGTACTTC

v_call: TRBV10-3
j_call: TRBJ2-3
clone_size: few
cdr3_length: 15
d_call: .
cdr3_aa: CAISDGLLLTDTQYF
cdr3_nt: TGTGCCATCAGTGACGGTCTACTTCTCACAGATACGCAGTATTTT

v_call: TRBV6-5
j_call: TRBJ2-7
clone_size: .
cdr3_length: 13
d_call: .
cdr3_aa: CANSYRNHYEQYF
cdr3_nt: TGTGCCAACAGTTACCGGAATCACTACGAGCAGTACTTC

v_call: TRBV28
j_call: TRBJ2-5
clone_size: .
cdr3_length: 13
d_call: .
cdr3_aa: CASSRSGMGTQYF
cdr3_nt: TGTGCCAGCAGTCGATCGGGGATGGGGACCCAGTACTTC

v_call: TRBV5-1
j_call: TRBJ2-5
clone_size: .
cdr3_length: 15
d_call: TRBD2
cdr3_aa: CASSWTSGRDNEQYF
cdr3_nt: TGCGCCAGCAGCTGGACTAGCGGGAGGGACAATGAGCAGTACTTC

v_call: TRBV28
j_call: TRBJ1-5
clone_size: .
cdr3_length: 13
d_call: .
cdr3_aa: CALQRGWNQPQHF
cdr3_nt: TGTGCCCTACAAAGGGGCTGGAATCAGCCCCAGCATTTT

v_call: TRBV20-1
j_call: TRBJ2-1
clone_size: .
cdr3_length: 13
d_call: .
cdr3_aa: CSARVLDSLGQFF
cdr3_nt: TGCAGTGCTAGAGTCCTGGACTCTCTGGGGCAGTTCTTC

v_call: TRBV27
j_call: TRBJ2-1
clone_size: .
cdr3_length: 15
d_call: .
cdr3_aa: CASSLWGGGLNEQFF
cdr3_nt: TGTGCCAGCAGTTTGTGGGGCGGGGGCCTCAATGAGCAGTTCTTC

v_call: TRBV9
j_call: TRBJ2-3
clone_size: few
cdr3_length: 16
d_call: TRBD1
cdr3_aa: CASSVGMGQGTDTQYF
cdr3_nt: TGTGCCAGCAGCGTAGGTATGGGACAGGGAACAGATACGCAGTATTTT

v_call: TRBV12-3/TRBV12-4
j_call: TRBJ2-3
clone_size: few
cdr3_length: 16
d_call: .
cdr3_aa: CASSTTGTATTDTQYF
cdr3_nt: TGTGCCAGCAGTACAACCGGGACTGCCACCACAGATACGCAGTATTTT

v_call: TRBV7-9
j_call: TRBJ2-3
clone_size: many
cdr3_length: 19
d_call: TRBD2
cdr3_aa: CASSPRRLAGTPSTDTQYF
cdr3_nt: TGTGCCAGCAGCCCCAGGCGGCTAGCGGGAACCCCTAGCACAGATACGCAGTATTTT

v_call: TRBV2
j_call: TRBJ1-6
clone_size: many
cdr3_length: 14
d_call: .
cdr3_aa: CASSGQISGSPLHF
cdr3_nt: TGTGCCAGCAGTGGACAGATAAGCGGTTCACCCCTCCACTTT

v_call: TRBV20-1
j_call: TRBJ2-7
clone_size: few
cdr3_length: 10
d_call: .
cdr3_aa: CSARHHEQYF
cdr3_nt: TGCAGTGCTAGACATCACGAGCAGTACTTC